A single T cell receptor (beta chain) is shown here with its context. This clonotype was recorded at least ten times. Its recognized antigen is unknown. Base qualities were left out, and no much larger clone turns up one base away. The CDR3 runs 13 residues from the cysteine to the phenylalanine. Just CDR3 DNA is preserved here, 39 bases in frame from base 1. The germline V gene yields KGHSH for CDR1 and LQKENI for CDR2. V is shortened by 1 base, J by 5 bases, and the region joining them spans 8 bases. Libraries were constructed by UMI-ligation and nested PCR. The beta constant-region primer consisted of an equimolar mixture of two oligonucleotides that together covered TRBC1 and TRBC2. T4 RNA ligase 1 ligated a single-stranded oligonucleotide carrying the SP2 primer and a 12-nucleotide UMI to the cDNA 3' end. The ligated cDNA went through four rounds of PCR with nested alpha and beta constant-region primers together with the SP2 primer. The ligation reaction was incubated at 16°C for 20-24 hours. PCR2 was typically performed as a SYBR Green qPCR and was stopped at a predetermined threshold so that over-amplification was prevented. Agencourt AMPure XP magnetic beads were used for all purifications after the first. Library quantification was done by Qubit, followed by a TapeStation check on which the main peak was expected at around 650 bp. Pooled libraries were sequenced on an Illumina MiSeq with v2 2x251 paired-end kits, typically giving roughly 0.95-2.1 million reads per sample. Each sample's library went into the pool at about 4.2 nM, and roughly 4.5-7.5% PhiX was added to help with cluster recognition. Under the source paper's analysis protocol: FASTQ reads processed by Demultiplexor were assigned V and J genes by Decombinator through tag matching that tolerated a single base-pair mismatch. By using UMIs, Collapsinator corrected both sequencing errors and the frequency errors caused by PCR heterogeneity. TCRs were translated and CDR3s were extracted from the conserved cysteine to the FGXG phenylalanine by CDR3Translator, with non-productive sequences being flagged. Gini, Shannon entropy and inverse Simpson indices were computed after subsampling the repertoires to the same number of UMI-defined TCRs. Within the linear range, a power law was fitted to clonotype abundance distributions using maximum likelihood. Similar UMI counts, unique TCR numbers and clonal distributions were obtained with the pipeline and with MIGEC on one naive CD8 sample. In one analysis, naive TCRs also found in any memory subset of the same donor were removed from the naive repertoire. Repertoires were searched for several thousand CMV-associated CDR3 sequences compiled from VDJdb and a published dataset. Using fastp trimming at Q25 and MiXCR clonotype assembly, TCRdb reanalyzed the public sequencing data and kept in-frame beta chains. Merged by CDR3 protein, the rows form single entries marked with the most common genes and DNA. The V and J calls reflect TCRdb's pipeline rather than the authors' work. A total of around 160,000 distinct CDR3 sequences appear in this sample, over 15% of them only once. Roughly 0.14% of the sample belongs to the ten largest clones.

TCR alpha and beta chain libraries were amplified separately from the second PCR step onward. Donor CMV status was determined by IFNgamma production from CD4+ T cells after overnight stimulation of fresh PBMCs with CMV viral lysate. Using Miltenyi beads, CD4 T cells were first positively selected, and CD8 T cells were then positively selected from the CD4-negative fraction. After staining for CD3, CD4, CD8, CD45RA, CD27 and a live/dead dye, cells were sorted on a BD Aria II into four subsets based on CD45RA and CD27. A few healthy volunteers provided blood, and each donor's sample was split into CD4 and CD8 T cells and then further divided into four differentiation subsets. About 110 ml of peripheral blood was taken from each donor, and PBMC were separated by density-gradient centrifugation on Ficoll-Paque PLUS. Sorted cells were lysed in RLT buffer, after which RNA was extracted using a Qiagen RNeasy kit and stored at -80 degrees C.

The data were obtained in a study of naive and memory T cell subsets (dated by TCRdb to about 2017). Context from the whole study: The study applied an open-source, UMI-based TCR alpha and beta sequencing pipeline to sorted naive and memory peripheral blood T cell subsets. RNA was DNase-treated and reverse transcribed with TCR constant-region primers, mostly using SuperScript III. The results of the functional CMV T cell responses matched the IgG serology results in every case. What the work shows at the level of the full study, not this receptor alone: RNA-based TCR counts may be influenced by expression changes linked to T cell activation and differentiation. After error correction, over 95% of naive TCR sequences appeared only once, giving much steeper abundance distributions than memory subsets. The repertoire findings for the naive and memory subsets could not be validated against a ground truth, as none was available. In both CD4 and CD8 cells, a rise in Gini index and a fall in Shannon and inverse Simpson diversity were observed from naive through CM, EM and EMRA. A few larger clonotypes were present in naive repertoires, particularly the CD8 repertoires, and these clonotypes were possibly memory cells re-expressing CD45RA. TCR abundance followed a power law with an exponent that was different for naive and memory subsets but consistent across the three individuals. A clonotype was defined as a single alpha or beta chain sequence rather than as a paired alpha/beta receptor.

The receptor chain draws on TRBV18 and TRBJ2-5; there is no confident call for the D gene. This TCR derives from a human donor in good health. Sequencing input: naive CD4+ T cells from blood. Taken with the paper, the label for cell subset or site translates to: naive T cells, CD45RA high CD27+. The DNA sequence is TGTGCCAGCTCACCACGGTTGCTGGAGACCCAGTACTTC. Translated, it reads CASSPRLLETQYF. Supplemented by the reference TRBV18 and TRBJ2-5 proteins around the CDR3, the complete variable domain is NAGVMQNPRHLVRRRGQEARLRCSPMKGHSHVYWYRQLPEEGLKFMVYLQKENIIDESGMPKERFSAEFPKEGPSILRIQQVVRGDSAAYFCASSPRLLETQYFGPGTRLLVL.